The 21 T cell receptor beta chains given below trace back to one sample, sequenced in a study of T cells after posttransplantation cyclophosphamide. Clones were read by immunoSEQ multiplex PCR, and TCRdb kept only the in-frame ones, dropping some. The sample has around 18,000 clones, approximately 82% seen once. Sequenced input: memory CD4+ T cells sorted from blood. The receptors originated from a man under 40 in good health and a related stem cell transplant donor.

The V and J genes are TRBV9 and TRBJ2-1, with 11 bases that match TRBD2. This CDR3 contains 16 residues. CDR1 is SGDLS and CDR2 is YYNGEE in the germline V gene. The V gene end was trimmed by 2 bases and the J gene end by 4 bases; junction bases not matched to a gene: 5. The CDR3 nucleotides read TGTGCCAGCAGCGTCTCCGGGACTAGCGGTTACAATGAGCAGTTCTTC. It translates to CASSVSGTSGYNEQFF.

The V and J genes are TRBV13 and TRBJ1-6; no firm D call. Germline CDR1 PRHDT, CDR2 FYEKMQ (reference sequence). CDR3 length equals 16 residues. Trimming took off 2 bases at V and 6 bases at J, with 14 bases between the two ends. In DNA, the CDR3 is TGTGCCAGCAGCTTATATTTGGGAGCGGGTAATTCACCCCTCCACTTT. Protein: CASSLYLGAGNSPLHF. Supplemented by reference TRBV13 and TRBJ1-6, the full variable domain reads AAGVIQSPRHLIKEKRETATLKCYPIPRHDTVYWYQQGPGQDPQFLISFYEKMQSDKGSIPDRFSAQQFSDYHSELNMSSLELGDSALYFCASSLYLGAGNSPLHFGNGTRLTVT.

This chain links TRBV19 with TRBJ1-1; TRBD1 might be the D (5 bases). Between the trimmed V and J ends, which lost 6 bases and 3 bases, there was a span of 14 bases. Germline loops: CDR1 LNHDA, CDR2 SQIVND (reference sequence). The CDR3 has 14 amino acids. The CDR3 coding sequence is TGTGCCAGTAGCCAAGACAGTTCGGACACTGAAGCTTTCTTT. It codes for CASSQDSSDTEAFF.

V usage is TRBV29-1 and J usage is TRBJ2-1, with 13 bases fitting TRBD2. CDR1 and CDR2 from the germline V gene are SQVTM and ANQGSEA. V gave up 5 bases and J gave up 4 bases; unmatched junction bases: 8. This CDR3 has 16 amino acids. The CDR3 nucleotides are TGCAGCGTTCTCGGACTAGCGGGGGTTACTTACAATGAGCAGTTCTTC. As protein: CSVLGLAGVTYNEQFF.

The chain combines TRBV7-9 with TRBJ2-5, with 9 bases matching TRBD1. CDR3 length: 15 residues. In germline, CDR1 is SEHNR, CDR2 FQNEAQ (reference sequence). J was trimmed by 1 base and V by 5 bases; bases with no gene match: 5. The CDR3 sequence: CASSQTGQGQETQYF. The CDR3 DNA reads as TGTGCCAGCAGCCAGACGGGACAGGGCCAAGAGACCCAGTACTTC.

The rearrangement links TRBV4-3 to TRBJ1-6, with D possibly matching TRBD1 (5 bases). CDR3 length: 15 amino acids. The germline V gene has CDR1 LGHNA and CDR2 YSLEER. The V and J ends lost 0 bases and 7 bases respectively, with 10 bases between them. CDR3 nucleotide sequence: TGCGCCAGCAGCCAAGAGTGGGGGAGGAATTCACCCCTCCACTTT. Its translation: CASSQEWGRNSPLHF.

The chain employs TRBV5-4 and TRBJ1-1; the D is unclear. The CDR3 runs to 14 residues. Trimming pared 4 bases from V and 1 base from J, leaving 11 bases between. Germline V gene sequence: CDR1 SGHNT, CDR2 YYREEE (reference sequence). CDR3 sequence reads: CASSPPGKNTEAFF. The CDR3 nucleotides are TGTGCCAGCAGCCCCCCGGGGAAGAACACTGAAGCTTTCTTT.

This clone is a singleton in its sample. This CDR3 is CSVEGVSGQYF. CDR3 DNA: TGCAGCGTTGAGGGAGTAAGCGGGCAGTACTTC. The V call is TRBV29-1, the J call TRBJ2-7; tentatively, D is TRBD2 (5 bases). Trimming pared 3 bases from V and 9 bases from J, leaving 12 bases between. CDR1 is SQVTM and CDR2 is ANQGSEA in the germline V gene. This CDR3 spans 11 amino acids.

This chain uses TRBV9 with TRBJ2-7; TRBD2 matches 9 bases. V was clipped by 4 bases and J by 0 bases; unmatched bases: 5. The CDR3 loop spans 15 amino acids. Germline CDR1 SGDLS, CDR2 YYNGEE. CDR3 residues: CASSSWRGGSYEQYF. The DNA for the CDR3 is TGTGCCAGCAGCTCATGGCGGGGGGGCTCCTACGAGCAGTACTTC.

CDR3 sequence (DNA): TGTGCCAGCAGTTACGCAACAGGGAACACTGAAGCTTTCTTT. Encoded protein: CASSYATGNTEAFF. V usage is TRBV6-5 and J usage is TRBJ1-1, with D possibly matching TRBD1 (5 bases). From germline, CDR1 is MNHEY and CDR2 SVGAGI. V was trimmed by 2 bases and J by 1 base, leaving 8 bases between them. The length of the CDR3 is 14 residues.

The chain recombines TRBV7-9 with TRBJ2-2; the D gene is possibly TRBD2 (6 bases). Germline CDR1 is SEHNR and CDR2 is FQNEAQ (reference sequence). V lost 7 bases, J lost 1 base, and 16 bases lay in between. This CDR3 has 16 residues. The CDR3 coding sequence is TGTGCCAGCACCGGTCAGCGGGCGTTGAACACCGGGGAGCTGTTTTTT. Translation: CASTGQRALNTGELFF. Using reference TRBV7-9 and TRBJ2-2 for the parts outside the CDR3, the full variable domain is DTGVSQNPRHKITKRGQNVTFRCDPISEHNRLYWYRQTLGQGPEFLTYFQNEAQLEKSRLLSDRFSAERPKGSFSTLEIQRTEQGDSAMYLCASTGQRALNTGELFFGEGSRLTVL.

The V and J genes are TRBV5-1 and TRBJ2-1; TRBD1 aligns across 11 bases. J lost 6 bases, V lost 4 bases, and 6 bases had no gene match. Germline V gene data show CDR1 as SGHRS and CDR2 as YFSETQ. This CDR3 has 15 amino acids. The CDR3 region is CASSVGTGGGNEQFF. CDR3 in DNA: TGCGCCAGCAGCGTAGGGACAGGGGGAGGCAATGAGCAGTTCTTC.

This clone was found once. The chain uses TRBV6-5 and TRBJ1-4; the D gene is possibly TRBD1 (6 bases). The CDR3 spans 16 residues. Germline loops: CDR1 MNHEY, CDR2 SVGAGI. V was pared by 4 bases and J by 8 bases, with 20 bases between. In DNA form, the CDR3 reads TGTGCCAGCAGTTCGCCGACACAGGGACCCTACGAAAAACTGTTTTTT. Amino acids: CASSSPTQGPYEKLFF.

This clone was seen just once. Here the CDR3 reads CASSLGRGDSPLHF. In DNA, the CDR3 is TGCGCCAGCAGCTTAGGACGGGGTGATTCACCCCTCCACTTT. The chain is built from TRBV5-1 and TRBJ1-6; D remains ambiguous. Germline CDR1 SGHRS, CDR2 YFSETQ. This CDR3 contains 14 residues. V lost 2 bases, J lost 8 bases, and 11 bases lay in between.

The chain joins TRBV5-4 to TRBJ1-2; 8 nucleotides agree with TRBD1. CDR1 is SGHNT, CDR2 YYREEE, per germline (reference sequence). V lost 0 bases, J lost 6 bases, and 7 bases stayed unmatched. The CDR3 has 15 amino acids. The CDR3 DNA reads TGTGCCAGCAGCTTGGAGGCAGGGGGCCGCCATGGCTACACCTTC. It encodes CASSLEAGGRHGYTF.

With regard to this clone: The same CDR3 also results from other DNA sequences found in this sample. The rearrangement uses TRBV18 and TRBJ2-7, with 10 nucleotides matching TRBD1. J gave up 2 bases and V 3 bases, and 7 bases lay outside the gene matches. The CDR3 has 16 residues. Germline loops: CDR1 KGHSH, CDR2 LQKENI. The CDR3 spells CASSPPGQGSPYEQYF. The CDR3 DNA is TGTGCCAGCTCACCGCCGGGACAGGGGTCCCCCTACGAGCAGTACTTC.

The chain carries TRBV29-1 and TRBJ1-1, with D uncertain. The CDR3 contains 11 residues. With 3 bases removed from V and 6 bases from J, the gap between germline ends came to 8 bases. From germline, CDR1 is SQVTM and CDR2 ANQGSEA. The CDR3: CSVDSLAEAFF. The CDR3 DNA reads as TGCAGCGTTGACTCCCTAGCTGAAGCTTTCTTT.

This chain connects TRBV19 to TRBJ1-1, with D perhaps TRBD1 (5 bases). From germline, CDR1 is LNHDA and CDR2 SQIVND (reference sequence). V dropped 6 bases and J dropped 5 bases, with 7 bases sitting between them. This CDR3 is built from 11 residues. DNA for the CDR3: TGTGCCAGTAGCGGGGGAACTGAAGCTTTCTTT. It is translated as CASSGGTEAFF.

The rearrangement uses TRBV27 and TRBJ2-1; the match to TRBD2 covers 15 bases. V lost 3 bases to trimming and J lost 0 bases; unmatched junction nucleotides: 6. The germline V gene encodes CDR1 MNHEY and CDR2 SMNVEV (reference sequence). This CDR3 has 19 residues. The CDR3 DNA reads TGTGCCAGCAGTTTTCACGGACTAGCGGGGGGGATCTCCTACAATGAGCAGTTCTTC. Translating it yields CASSFHGLAGGISYNEQFF.

The chain couples TRBV4-2 to TRBJ2-3, with 9 bases aligning to TRBD1. Germline values: CDR1 LGHNA, CDR2 YNFKEQ. This CDR3 comprises 15 residues. Trimming cost V 0 bases and J 5 bases; bases outside gene matches: 3. In DNA, the CDR3 is TGTGCCAGCAGCCAAGACGGACAGGGGAAAGATACGCAGTATTTT. Translated: CASSQDGQGKDTQYF.

This clone was seen a few times. The V call is TRBV4-3, the J call TRBJ2-2; TRBD2 agrees at 13 bases. This CDR3 has 15 amino acids. Germline V lookup: CDR1 LGHNA, CDR2 YSLEER. V gave up 2 bases and J gave up 6 bases; unmatched junction bases: 0. CDR3 amino acids: CASSQTSGGAGELFF. The CDR3 nucleotides read TGCGCCAGCAGCCAAACTAGCGGGGGGGCCGGGGAGCTGTTTTTT.